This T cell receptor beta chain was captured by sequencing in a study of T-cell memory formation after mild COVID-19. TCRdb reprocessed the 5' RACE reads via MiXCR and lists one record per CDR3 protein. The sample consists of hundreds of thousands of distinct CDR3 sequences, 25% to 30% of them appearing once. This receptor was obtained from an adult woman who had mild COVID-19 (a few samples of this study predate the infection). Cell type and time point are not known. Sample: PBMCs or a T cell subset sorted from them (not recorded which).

The CDR3 nucleotides read TGTGCCAGCAGTTCCGACGGACAGCTGTTTTTT. Its protein is CASSSDGQLFF. This chain links TRBV6-6 with TRBJ1-4; TRBD1 might be the D (6 bases). Deletions cut 4 bases from V and 14 bases from J, with 11 bases between. Germline CDR1 MNHNY, CDR2 SVGAGI (reference sequence). This CDR3 is 11 amino acids long.